The rows below give T cell receptor beta chains drawn from one sample of a study of response to subunit inactivated influenza vaccine. Each CDR3 protein is one row after TCRdb ran MiXCR on the RT-PCR reads. The sample includes hundreds of thousands of distinct CDR3 sequences, around 8% of them seen just once. Source: PBMCs from blood, taken 23 to 25 months after vaccination. The receptor set was obtained from a man aged 50-75 years who received an inactivated influenza vaccine. Both conserved end residues are part of each CDR3. Each record gives: V gene, clone size, D gene, J gene, CDR3 DNA, CDR3 protein. A D gene is named only where the DNA matches it firmly. Where a row states a size, it is once, few, many or the class of an expanded clone; other rows omit it.

TRBV3-1,many,TRBD1,TRBJ1-4,TGTGCCAGCAGCCAAGGGCGAGGGACAGGGACTAGTGAAAAACTGTTTTTT,CASSQGRGTGTSEKLFF
TRBV10-3,many,NA,TRBJ2-7,TGTGCCATCAGTGAGTCGAGTCAGGTCCTCTACGAGCAGTACTTC,CAISESSQVLYEQYF
TRBV20-1,few,NA,TRBJ1-1,TGCAGTGCCTCAACCAGGCTGAACACTGAAGCTTTCTTT,CSASTRLNTEAFF
TRBV12-3/TRBV12-4,few,NA,TRBJ2-5,TGTGCCAGCAGTTTGCTCGGCGGGGGCCGGGAGACCCAGTACTTC,CASSLLGGGRETQYF
TRBV29-1,NA,NA,TRBJ2-1,TGCAGCGTACTAGCCGGAGGAAACAATGAGCAGTTCTTC,CSVLAGGNNEQFF
TRBV5-1,few,NA,TRBJ1-3,TGCGCCAGCAGCACGGGACCCCAATCCGGCTGGTCTGGAAACACCATATATTTT,CASSTGPQSGWSGNTIYF
TRBV19,many,NA,TRBJ1-1,TGTGCCAGTAGTACAGGGTTGAACACTGAAGCTTTCTTT,CASSTGLNTEAFF
TRBV7-9,NA,NA,TRBJ1-2,TGTGCCAGCAGCCCGGGGCCTGGCGGCTACACCTTC,CASSPGPGGYTF
TRBV6-2/TRBV6-3,few,NA,TRBJ1-2,TGTGCCAGCAGCCGCAGACAGGTGACTAACTATGGCTACACCTTC,CASSRRQVTNYGYTF
TRBV12-3/TRBV12-4,few,NA,TRBJ1-4,TGTGCCAGCAGTATTCAGGGAATTGGGGAAAAACTGTTTTTT,CASSIQGIGEKLFF
TRBV7-2,NA,NA,TRBJ2-1,TGTGCCAGCAGCTTAGCGGCGCGGGGAGATGAGCAGTTCTTC,CASSLAARGDEQFF
TRBV10-3,many,NA,TRBJ2-5,TGTGCCATCAGTGCCCGGCAGGGTGAGGGAGAGACCCAGTACTTC,CAISARQGEGETQYF
TRBV9,NA,NA,TRBJ2-2,TGTGCCAGCAGCGTAGGCGGCAGTTACACCGGGGAGCTGTTTTTT,CASSVGGSYTGELFF
TRBV5-1,few,NA,TRBJ1-1,TGCGCCAGCAGCTCACGTTATCGTGGCTTAGGGGCTGAAGCTTTCTTT,CASSSRYRGLGAEAFF
TRBV4-2,many,TRBD1,TRBJ2-7,TGTGCCAGCAGCCACGAACAGGGGAGCTCCTACGAGCAGTACTTC,CASSHEQGSSYEQYF
TRBV5-1,NA,TRBD1,TRBJ1-6,TGCGCCAGCAGCTGGTACAGGGGGGAATCCTATAATTCACCCCTCCACTTT,CASSWYRGESYNSPLHF
TRBV28,many,TRBD1,TRBJ2-1,TGTGCCAGCAGTCCATCGACAGGGTACTACAATGAGCAGTTCTTC,CASSPSTGYYNEQFF
TRBV5-1,NA,TRBD1,TRBJ1-4,TGCGCCAGCAGCTATGGGACAGACGAAAAACTGTTTTTT,CASSYGTDEKLFF
TRBV29-1,many,TRBD1,TRBJ1-1,TGCAGCGCCCAGCGGCCAGGGGGCGTAGTCACTGAAGCTTTCTTT,CSAQRPGGVVTEAFF
TRBV5-1,NA,NA,TRBJ2-1,TGCGCCAGCAGCTTGGGGCAGGCCTACAATGAGCAGTTCTTC,CASSLGQAYNEQFF
TRBV7-2,many,TRBD2,TRBJ2-1,TGCGCCAGCAGCTCTACAAGCGGGAGCTCCTACAATGAGCAGTTCTTC,CASSSTSGSSYNEQFF
TRBV3-1,few,NA,TRBJ1-6,TGTGCCAGCAGCCAAGGGAATAGGATTAGGTCACCCCTCCACTTT,CASSQGNRIRSPLHF
TRBV7-9,few,TRBD1,TRBJ2-1,TGTGCCAGCAGTTTAGGGGGACAGGGGCGGCATGAGCAGTTCTTC,CASSLGGQGRHEQFF
TRBV5-5,NA,NA,TRBJ1-3,TGTGCCAGCAGCTGGACAGCCCGCTCTGGAAACACCATATATTTT,CASSWTARSGNTIYF
TRBV7-2,NA,TRBD2,TRBJ2-2,TGTGCCAGCAGCTCCCTCGTGACTAGCGGCTACACCGGGGAGCTGTTTTTT,CASSSLVTSGYTGELFF
TRBV20-1,few,TRBD1,TRBJ1-2,TGCAGTACTTTGACAGGGGGAAGCTATGGCTACACCTTC,CSTLTGGSYGYTF
TRBV20-1,NA,NA,TRBJ2-1,TGCAGTGCTCTGGGGGGACTTCCTTCCAATGAGCAGTTCTTC,CSALGGLPSNEQFF
TRBV7-3,NA,NA,TRBJ2-1,TGTGCCAGCAGCTTATCGCCGGGCCAGAATGAGCAGTTCTTC,CASSLSPGQNEQFF
TRBV24-1,few,NA,TRBJ2-5,TGTGCCACCAGTGACAACGGGATTGGGACTGAGACCCAGTACTTC,CATSDNGIGTETQYF
TRBV5-1,few,NA,TRBJ2-1,TGCGCCAGCAGCTTGGGCGGGGCAAAGAGCTCCTACAATGAGCAGTTCTTC,CASSLGGAKSSYNEQFF
TRBV5-6,few,NA,TRBJ2-2,TGTGCCAGCAGCCTGCAGCCCGGGGAGCTGTTTTTT,CASSLQPGELFF
TRBV14,few,NA,TRBJ2-5,TGTGCCAGCAGCCAAGATTCCGGGCGGGAGACCCAGTACTTC,CASSQDSGRETQYF
TRBV28,few,TRBD1,TRBJ1-1,TGTGCCAGCAGTTTTACAGGGGTCAGCGTGAACACTGAAGCTTTCTTT,CASSFTGVSVNTEAFF
TRBV10-3,NA,NA,TRBJ2-7,TGTGCCACACGCATGGCGGGGCCGAGCTCCTACGAGCAGTACTTC,CATRMAGPSSYEQYF
TRBV6-1,NA,TRBD2,TRBJ2-1,TGTGCCAGCACTACGACTAGCGGGAGATCTGAGCAGTTCTTC,CASTTTSGRSEQFF
TRBV7-9,once,NA,TRBJ2-7,TGTGCCAGCAGCTTAGTGGGGGAGAGCTCCTACGAGCAGTACTTC,CASSLVGESSYEQYF
TRBV20-1,NA,NA,TRBJ1-1,TGCAGTGCTAGCAACCTAGCCGGGGGGCGTGCTGAAGCTTTCTTT,CSASNLAGGRAEAFF
TRBV7-7,few,NA,TRBJ2-5,TGTGCCAGCAGCCCCCGCGTTCGAGAGACCCAGTACTTC,CASSPRVRETQYF
TRBV7-9,many,TRBD2,TRBJ2-2,TGTGCCAGCAGCTTACCGGGAGGGCGTTACACCGGGGAGCTGTTTTTT,CASSLPGGRYTGELFF